This entry features one T cell receptor beta chain sequence. The sample comes from a study of cytomegalovirus exposure and HLA in healthy donors. The germline V and J ends were trimmed by 0 bases and 5 bases, with 13 bases remaining between them. Looked up from germline, CDR1 is LGHNA and CDR2 is YNFKEQ. There are 15 residues in the CDR3. PCR was performed using 60 Vbeta and 13 Jbeta primers. The protocol was immunoSEQ multiplex PCR, while the TCRdb copy is restricted to in-frame clones and leaves out a portion. This sample carries some 270,000 clones, approximately 91% of them seen once, and the ten largest clones take 1.5% to 2%.

This sequence was found in a girl aged 2 to 9 in good health and CMV-seronegative. The sample was PBMCs. The chain combines TRBV4-2 with TRBJ1-1; D is possibly TRBD1 (6 bases). The CDR3 DNA sequence: TGTGCCAGCAGCCAAGATACCCAGGGGTGGACTGAAGCTTTCTTT. It yields the protein CASSQDTQGWTEAFF.